The 15 T cell receptor beta chains below were found in one sample sequenced in a study of prognosis after radiotherapy for stage I lung cancer. The TCR beta CDR3 region was amplified from genomic DNA, with two rounds of multiplex PCR being used for the amplification. Round-one PCR had primers specific to each TRBV and TRBJ gene. MiXCR, run by TCRdb on the multiplex PCR reads, gives a single entry per CDR3 protein. Of 20,000 to 25,000 distinct CDR3 sequences in the sample, approximately 40% were seen once. The sequenced sample was PBMCs, obtained before or after stereotactic body radiation therapy (not recorded which). The receptors shown here come from a donor of 50 years or more with non-small cell lung cancer.

In this sample, this clonotype turned up many times. The V and J genes are TRBV7-2 and TRBJ2-1; D is unresolved. The CDR3 is made up of 11 amino acids. The germline V and J ends were trimmed by 4 bases and 11 bases, with 9 bases remaining between them. CDR1 SGHTA and CDR2 FQGNSA come from the germline V gene. The CDR3 sequence: CASSSSIQQFF. CDR3 coding DNA: TGTGCCAGCAGCTCGTCCATCCAGCAGTTCTTC.

This clonotype was seen many times. The V and J genes are TRBV29-1 and TRBJ2-6, with D uncertain. V was pared by 3 bases and J by 12 bases, with 18 bases between. CDR1 SQVTM and CDR2 ANQGSEA come from the germline V gene. This CDR3 has 14 amino acids. In nucleotides, the CDR3 is TGCAGCGTTGAGAGTGGTTCTCCACCGGGCGTCCTGACTTTC. It specifies CSVESGSPPGVLTF. Full variable domain (rest looked up from reference TRBV29-1 and TRBJ2-6): SAVISQKPSRDICQRGTSLTIQCQVDSQVTMMFWYRQQPGQSLTLIATANQGSEATYESGFVIDKFPISRPNLTFSTLTVSNMSPEDSSIYLCSVESGSPPGVLTFGAGSRLTVL.

This clonotype was seen at least ten times. J is TRBJ2-5 and V is TRBV20-1; D is possibly TRBD1 (6 bases). The CDR3 spans 13 residues. V was shortened by 2 bases and J by 5 bases, with 12 bases between the two germline ends. The germline V gene encodes CDR1 DFQATT and CDR2 SNEGSKA (reference sequence). The CDR3 loop reads CSARPTGLETQYF. CDR3 DNA: TGCAGTGCTAGACCTACAGGGTTGGAGACCCAGTACTTC.

The chain combines TRBV5-1 with TRBJ2-3; D ambiguous. CDR1 SGHRS and CDR2 YFSETQ come from the germline V gene. V shed 4 bases and J shed 4 bases, with 19 bases lying between them. CDR3 length: 16 residues. The CDR3 reads CASSPEQFAMADTQYF. The CDR3 nucleotides read TGCGCCAGCAGCCCCGAACAGTTCGCTATGGCAGATACGCAGTATTTT.

This clonotype showed up many times. The J gene is TRBJ2-2, the V gene TRBV6-2 or TRBV6-3; D not certain. There are 13 residues in the CDR3. With 5 bases removed from V and 7 bases from J, the gap between germline ends came to 11 bases. Germline values: CDR1 MNHEY, CDR2 SVGEGT. The CDR3 protein is CASSEQSGGELFF. The DNA for the CDR3 is TGTGCCAGCAGTGAACAGTCAGGCGGGGAGCTGTTTTTT.

As concerns this clonotype: A read error is likely here: a far larger clone is one base away. The rearrangement uses TRBV7-9 and TRBJ1-2, with D possibly being TRBD1 (5 bases). CDR3 length equals 14 residues. In germline, CDR1 is SEHNR, CDR2 FQNEAQ (reference sequence). V gave up 5 bases and J gave up 7 bases, with 17 bases separating them. The DNA of the CDR3 is TGTGCCAGCAGCCAGGGCTTGGAGCGAGGTGGCTACACCTTC. Translated, it gives CASSQGLERGGYTF. The full variable domain, its missing parts supplied by reference TRBV7-9 and TRBJ1-2, is DTGVSQNPRHKITKRGQNVTFRCDPISEHNRLYWYRQTLGQGPEFLTYFQNEAQLEKSRLLSDRFSAERPKGSFSTLEIQRTEQGDSAMYLCASSQGLERGGYTFGSGTRLTVV.

A word on this clonotype: A much bigger clone sits one base away, suggesting this may be a read error. For the CDR3, the DNA is TGTGCCACCATCGGGACTACCGAAAATGAGCAGTTCTTC. This sequence encodes CATIGTTENEQFF. The chain joins TRBV24-1 to TRBJ2-1, with 7 bases identical to TRBD2. V gave up 8 bases and J gave up 7 bases; unmatched junction bases: 7. The CDR3 is made up of 13 amino acids. From germline, CDR1 is KGHDR and CDR2 SFDVKD.

This clonotype was seen just once. The rearrangement links TRBV6-5 to TRBJ2-7; D gene unclear. Germline lookup yields CDR1 MNHEY and CDR2 SVGAGI. V was pared by 2 bases and J by 4 bases, with 12 bases between. CDR3 length: 14 residues. CDR3: CASSYRYRVYEQYF. In nucleotides, the CDR3 is TGTGCCAGCAGTTACCGGTACCGAGTATACGAGCAGTACTTC.

The table lists this clonotype with many counts. V is TRBV13 and J is TRBJ2-7; possibly TRBD1 for D (5 bases). The V gene's germline CDR1 is PRHDT and CDR2 FYEKMQ (reference sequence). The CDR3 is made up of 13 amino acids. The V gene lost 4 bases and the J gene lost 5 bases, with 12 bases spanning the gap. CDR3 loop: CASSSLDIHEQYF. The CDR3 nucleotides read TGTGCCAGCAGCTCCCTGGACATCCACGAGCAGTACTTC.

There are many counts of this clonotype. The J gene is TRBJ2-5, the V gene TRBV11-3; 8 positions match TRBD1. Germline trimming cut 6 bases from V and 3 bases from J; bases unmatched to any gene: 0. The V gene's germline CDR1 is SGHNT and CDR2 YENEEA. The CDR3 runs 12 residues. This chain's CDR3 is CASRGQEETQYF. In nucleotides, the CDR3 is TGTGCCAGCAGGGGACAGGAAGAGACCCAGTACTTC. The whole variable domain, remainder taken from reference TRBV11-3 and TRBJ2-5, is EAGVVQSPRYKIIEKKQPVAFWCNPISGHNTLYWYLQNLGQGPELLIRYENEEAVDDSQLPKDRFSAERLKGVDSTLKIQPAELGDSAVYLCASRGQEETQYFGPGTRLLVL.

The rearrangement links TRBV2 to TRBJ2-5; D is ambiguous. The CDR3 runs 13 residues. Germline lookup yields CDR1 SNHLY and CDR2 FYNNEI. V gave up 8 bases and J gave up 4 bases, with 14 bases separating them. CDR3 DNA: TGTGCCAGCGGATCCGTGACTGGAGAGACCCAGTACTTC. It translates to CASGSVTGETQYF.

The chain has TRBV28 and TRBJ1-5; 7 bases line up with TRBD1. CDR3 length: 15 residues. CDR1 MDHEN and CDR2 SYDVKM come from the germline V gene. The V gene end was trimmed by 7 bases and the J gene end by 0 bases; junction bases not matched to a gene: 6. CDR3 coding DNA: TGTGCCAGCACTCGACAGGGCGTTAGCAATCAGCCCCAGCATTTT. Its translation is CASTRQGVSNQPQHF.

This clonotype was counted at least ten times. This could be a read error, since a much larger clone is one nucleotide away. V and J are TRBV20-1 and TRBJ2-2; 16 bases are shared with TRBD2. The CDR3 is 17 residues long. J gave up 7 bases and V 6 bases, and 11 bases lay outside the gene matches. Per germline, CDR1 DFQATT and CDR2 SNEGSKA (reference sequence). As DNA, the CDR3 is TGCAGTGCGCGGCCGGGACTAGCGGGAGGGCCGGTCGGGGAGCTGTTTTTT. Amino acids: CSARPGLAGGPVGELFF.

This rearrangement joins TRBV7-2 to TRBJ2-1; tentatively, D is TRBD2 (6 bases). Looked up from germline, CDR1 is SGHTA and CDR2 is FQGNSA. CDR3 length: 13 residues. Trimming pared 6 bases from V and 9 bases from J, leaving 15 bases between. As DNA, the CDR3 is TGTGCCAGCAGTTGGGATCGGGACTCTGAGCAGTTCTTC. Amino acid sequence: CASSWDRDSEQFF.

With regard to this clonotype: Given a much more abundant clone one base away, this may be a read error. The chain employs TRBV5-1 and TRBJ2-1, with D perhaps matching TRBD2 (6 bases). The closer fit of TRBJ2-5 to the DNA end suggests the J call may be wrong. The CDR3 is made up of 17 amino acids. Germline-derived CDR1 and CDR2 are SGHRS and YFSETQ. As DNA, the CDR3 is TGCGCCAGCAGCTTGGTTGTAGGTGGAGGGATCCAAGATACCCAGTACTTC. Its protein is CASSLVVGGGIQDTQYF.